These 27 T cell receptor beta chains originate from one sample sequenced in a study of PD-1 blockade in classical Hodgkin lymphoma. The data were produced by immunoSEQ multiplex PCR, yet TCRdb's version contains in-frame clones alone and is incomplete. The sample holds about 100,000 clones, roughly nine tenths seen once. Every patient experienced relapse after autologous stem cell transplantation, and brentuximab vedotin exposure varied. This material consisted of peripheral blood mononuclear cells (PBMCs), taken before the second cycle of nivolumab. The receptor source for this set is a human donor with classical Hodgkin lymphoma.

V usage is TRBV28 and J usage is TRBJ1-5; 7 bases are a match to TRBD1. The germline CDR1 and CDR2 sequences are MDHEN and SYDVKM. V shed 5 bases and J 4 bases; nucleotides not matched to a gene: 14. There are 17 residues in the CDR3. The CDR3, as DNA: TGTGCCAGCAGTCCCGTTTCCGGGACAGATTTAAATCAGCCCCAGCATTTT. Protein product: CASSPVSGTDLNQPQHF.

The rearrangement links TRBV29-1 to TRBJ2-1, with 10 bases lining up with TRBD1. The CDR3 is 16 amino acids. Germline trimming cut 5 bases from V and 2 bases from J; bases unmatched to any gene: 9. The germline CDR1 and CDR2 sequences are SQVTM and ANQGSEA. Here the CDR3 reads CSVPDRDRGAYNEQFF. The CDR3 nucleotides are TGCAGCGTTCCCGACCGGGACAGGGGTGCCTACAATGAGCAGTTCTTC.

The chain has TRBV5-1 and TRBJ1-2, with 7 bases that match TRBD1. V gave up 3 bases and J gave up 0 bases; unmatched junction bases: 5. Germline V gives CDR1 SGHRS, CDR2 YFSETQ. The CDR3 spans 15 residues. The CDR3 DNA is TGCGCCAGCAGCTCCGGACAGGTAGCTAACTATGGCTACACCTTC. It specifies CASSSGQVANYGYTF.

The chain combines TRBV28 with TRBJ1-3, with D maybe TRBD1 (6 bases). Trimming left V 3 bases short and J 0 bases short, with 15 bases between. In germline, CDR1 is MDHEN, CDR2 SYDVKM. This CDR3 comprises 17 residues. This CDR3 reads CASSFPTGLHSGNTIYF. The CDR3 DNA reads as TGTGCCAGCAGTTTTCCGACAGGCTTACACTCTGGAAACACCATATATTTT.

The chain couples TRBV14 to TRBJ2-6; TRBD1 agrees at 9 bases. The J segment lost 0 bases and the V segment lost 4 bases, leaving 10 bases of the junction unmatched. The length of the CDR3 is 19 residues. Per the germline V gene, CDR1 is SGHDN and CDR2 is FVKESK. The CDR3 region has the DNA TGTGCCAGCAGCCGCACAGGGGGCAATATACGCTCTGGGGCCAACGTCCTGACTTTC. It encodes CASSRTGGNIRSGANVLTF.

This chain uses TRBV13 with TRBJ2-1; tentative D call: TRBD2 (5 bases). Trimming left V 3 bases short and J 4 bases short, with 10 bases between. Germline V CDR1 and CDR2: PRHDT, FYEKMQ (reference sequence). CDR3 length: 14 amino acids. CDR3 residues: CASSLRAGYNEQFF. As DNA, the CDR3 is TGTGCCAGCAGCTTGCGGGCCGGATACAATGAGCAGTTCTTC.

The CDR3 nucleotides are TGCAGTGCTCCTTGGGGCTACGAGCAGTACTTC. As protein: CSAPWGYEQYF. The rearrangement links TRBV20-1 to TRBJ2-7, with no clear D. V gave up 5 bases and J gave up 3 bases, with 8 bases separating them. Germline V lookup: CDR1 DFQATT, CDR2 SNEGSKA (reference sequence). The CDR3 has 11 residues.

The chain couples TRBV6-1 to TRBJ2-5, with 8 bases lining up with TRBD2. After removal of 2 bases from V and 5 bases from J, the junction contained 7 bases not matched to a gene. The CDR3 sequence is 15 residues long. Germline V gives CDR1 MNHNS, CDR2 SASEGT. The CDR3 sequence is CASSESAGGGETQYF. The CDR3 DNA reads TGTGCCAGCAGTGAATCGGCGGGAGGCGGGGAGACCCAGTACTTC.

This CDR3 reads CASSFGAPNTEAFF. CDR3 sequence (DNA): TGTGCCAGCAGCTTCGGGGCCCCGAACACTGAAGCTTTCTTT. The rearrangement uses TRBV5-6 and TRBJ1-1; possible D gene TRBD1, 5 bases. The CDR3 length is 14 residues. The ends were cut back, 2 bases at V and 1 base at J, with 9 bases in the middle. Per the germline V gene, CDR1 is SGHDT and CDR2 is YYEEEE.

This chain links TRBV6-5 with TRBJ2-2; D is undetermined. Germline values: CDR1 MNHEY, CDR2 SVGAGI. V lost 5 bases to trimming and J lost 6 bases, with 10 bases between them. The CDR3 is made up of 13 amino acids. In DNA, the CDR3 is TGTGCCAGCAGTCCCCCCGTCGCCGGGGAGCTGTTTTTT. Amino acids: CASSPPVAGELFF.

The chain couples TRBV11-2 to TRBJ1-6; TRBD1 agrees at 8 bases. V dropped 10 bases and J dropped 12; count of bases not matched to a gene: 11. There are 13 residues in the CDR3. Germline CDR1 reads SGHAT; CDR2 reads FQNNGV. CDR3 residues: CAIRTGNLLPLHF. The CDR3 DNA reads as TGTGCCATAAGGACAGGGAATTTACTACCCCTCCACTTT.

The gene calls are TRBV28 and TRBJ2-2; 8 bases agree with TRBD1. Germline lookup yields CDR1 MDHEN and CDR2 SYDVKM. V lost 4 bases to trimming and J lost 4 bases; unmatched junction nucleotides: 5. The CDR3 runs to 15 residues. This chain's CDR3 is CASSSGGGATGELFF. In DNA form, the CDR3 reads TGTGCCAGCAGTTCAGGGGGCGGGGCCACCGGGGAGCTGTTTTTT.

The chain links TRBV7-2 to TRBJ1-5, with D possibly matching TRBD1 (5 bases). The germline V gene encodes CDR1 SGHTA and CDR2 FQGNSA. Trimming left V 3 bases short and J 3 bases short, with 6 bases between. CDR3 length: 13 residues. CDR3 amino acids: CASSLGHNQPQHF. In DNA form, the CDR3 reads TGTGCCAGCAGCTTGGGGCACAATCAGCCCCAGCATTTT. The full variable domain, with the rest looked up from reference TRBV7-2 and TRBJ1-5, is GAGVSQSPSNKVTEKGKDVELRCDPISGHTALYWYRQSLGQGLEFLIYFQGNSAPDKSGLPSDRFSAERTGGSVSTLTIQRTQQEDSAVYLCASSLGHNQPQHFGDGTRLSIL.

The chain links TRBV6-5 to TRBJ1-5, with D possibly being TRBD1 (6 bases). The germline CDR1 and CDR2 sequences are MNHEY and SVGAGI. This CDR3 has 14 amino acids. Between the trimmed V and J ends, which lost 7 bases and 5 bases, there was a span of 15 bases. CDR3 nucleotide sequence: TGTGCCAGCACTCCCTGGGACACAGATCAGCCCCAGCATTTT. Its translation is CASTPWDTDQPQHF.

V is TRBV4-3 and J is TRBJ1-1, with 9 positions matching TRBD1. Germline CDR1 reads LGHNA; CDR2 reads YSLEER. Trimming cost V 3 bases and J 6 bases; bases outside gene matches: 8. The CDR3 covers 15 residues. The CDR3 DNA sequence: TGCGCCAGCAGCCACGAGGACAGGGGTTTCCCTGAAGCTTTCTTT. As protein: CASSHEDRGFPEAFF.

The chain couples TRBV10-3 to TRBJ1-4, with no clear D. V lost 3 bases and J lost 8, with 13 bases in between. The CDR3 extends over 14 amino acids. The germline gives CDR1 ENHRY, CDR2 SYGVKD. CDR3: CAISEPGPGEKLFF. In DNA form, the CDR3 reads TGTGCCATCAGTGAACCCGGCCCTGGGGAAAAACTGTTTTTT.

The genes are TRBV4-3 and TRBJ1-4; 10 bases agree with TRBD1. The CDR3 spans 15 residues. Germline-derived CDR1 and CDR2 are LGHNA and YSLEER. Trimming cost V 2 bases and J 13 bases; bases outside gene matches: 10. The CDR3 bases are TGCGCCAGCAGCCAACTACCCGGGACAGGGGATAGACTGTTTTTT. Its translation is CASSQLPGTGDRLFF.

This chain connects TRBV6-5 to TRBJ2-7; 8 bases align to TRBD2. The V segment lost 6 bases and the J segment 3 bases; nucleotides outside the gene matches: 1. The CDR3 has 12 amino acids. Germline V gene sequence: CDR1 MNHEY, CDR2 SVGAGI. The CDR3, as DNA: TGTGCCAGCAGCACTAGCGGCTACGAGCAGTACTTC. Translating gives CASSTSGYEQYF.

V and J are TRBV6-1 and TRBJ1-2; D is unclear. The CDR3 is 13 residues long. Trimming pared 8 bases from V and 1 base from J, leaving 11 bases between. From germline, CDR1 is MNHNS and CDR2 SASEGT. The CDR3 loop is CASAGYYNYGYTF. The CDR3, as DNA: TGTGCCAGCGCGGGTTACTATAACTATGGCTACACCTTC.

The chain couples TRBV30 to TRBJ2-7; D gene ambiguous. The germline V gene encodes CDR1 GTSNPN and CDR2 SVGIG (reference sequence). The CDR3 totals 12 residues. Trimming stripped 1 base from V and 3 bases from J, with 7 bases between. For the CDR3, the DNA is TGTGCCTGGAGTGGCCCGGGCTACGAGCAGTACTTC. It is translated as CAWSGPGYEQYF.

The rearrangement uses TRBV5-6 and TRBJ2-1; the match to TRBD2 covers 9 bases. The CDR3 is 18 residues long. The germline gives CDR1 SGHDT, CDR2 YYEEEE. The J segment lost 4 bases and the V segment lost 5 bases, leaving 16 bases of the junction unmatched. For the CDR3, the DNA is TGTGCCAGCAGGTCCGGGACTAGCCCGGTCCGGTTTTACAATGAGCAGTTCTTC. This encodes CASRSGTSPVRFYNEQFF.

This sequence joins TRBV27 and TRBJ2-7; D perhaps matches TRBD2 (6 bases). Germline V lookup: CDR1 MNHEY, CDR2 SMNVEV (reference sequence). Trimming pared 8 bases from V and 3 bases from J, leaving 14 bases between. The CDR3 is 13 residues long. The CDR3 reads CASASENSYEQYF. CDR3 coding DNA: TGTGCCAGCGCTAGCGAGAACAGCTACGAGCAGTACTTC.

This clone was seen only a few times. The chain carries TRBV7-2 and TRBJ1-2; D is undetermined. Germline loops: CDR1 SGHTA, CDR2 FQGNSA. V lost 0 bases and J lost 4, with 12 bases in between. CDR3 size: 15 residues. The CDR3 sequence is CASSLAETGIYGYTF. CDR3 DNA sequence: TGTGCCAGCAGCTTAGCCGAAACTGGAATCTATGGCTACACCTTC.

The chain has TRBV5-1 and TRBJ2-5, with 7 bases identical to TRBD2. This CDR3 comprises 14 residues. The V segment lost 6 bases and the J segment 4 bases; nucleotides outside the gene matches: 9. The V gene's germline CDR1 is SGHRS and CDR2 YFSETQ. The CDR3 coding sequence is TGCGCCAGCACTTGGGGGGGAGACGGAGAGACCCAGTACTTC. Translation gives CASTWGGDGETQYF.

This chain links TRBV28 with TRBJ2-7; D call uncertain. Germline lookup yields CDR1 MDHEN and CDR2 SYDVKM. The CDR3 has 14 residues. Between the trimmed V and J ends, which lost 3 bases and 4 bases, there was a span of 13 bases. The CDR3 DNA reads TGTGCCAGCAGTTTCTACACTAAACCTTACGAGCAGTACTTC. Amino acids: CASSFYTKPYEQYF.

V is TRBV28 and J is TRBJ1-1; TRBD1 is a possible D gene (5 bases). With 6 bases removed from V and 5 bases from J, the gap between germline ends came to 19 bases. The CDR3 is made up of 15 amino acids. Per the germline V gene, CDR1 is MDHEN and CDR2 is SYDVKM. CDR3 amino acids: CASRFPDSGKTEAFF. In DNA form, the CDR3 reads TGTGCCAGCAGATTTCCCGACTCAGGGAAAACTGAAGCTTTCTTT.

The chain combines TRBV7-2 with TRBJ2-1, with a tentative D call TRBD1 (5 bases). This CDR3 has 16 amino acids. V dropped 2 bases and J dropped 7 bases, with 18 bases sitting between them. CDR1 is SGHTA and CDR2 is FQGNSA in the germline V gene. CDR3 sequence: CASSLPPGRANNEQFF. The CDR3 DNA is TGTGCCAGCAGCTTACCACCGGGCAGGGCGAATAATGAGCAGTTCTTC.